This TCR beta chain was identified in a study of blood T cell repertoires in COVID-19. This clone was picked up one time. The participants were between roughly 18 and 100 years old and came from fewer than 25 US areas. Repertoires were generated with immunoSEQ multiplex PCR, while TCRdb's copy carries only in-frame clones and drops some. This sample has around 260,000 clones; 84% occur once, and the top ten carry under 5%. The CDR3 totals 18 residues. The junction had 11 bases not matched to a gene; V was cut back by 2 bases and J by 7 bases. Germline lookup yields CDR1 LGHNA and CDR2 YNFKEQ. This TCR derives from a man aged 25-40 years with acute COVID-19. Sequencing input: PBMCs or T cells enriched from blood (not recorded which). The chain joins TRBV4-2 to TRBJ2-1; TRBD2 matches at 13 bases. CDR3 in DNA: TGTGCCAGCAGCCAACCACCACCGGGACTAGCGGGGAGTAATGAGCAGTTCTTC. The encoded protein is CASSQPPPGLAGSNEQFF.